These 6 T cell receptor beta chains share one sample of origin, sequenced in a study of blood T cell repertoires in COVID-19. Sequencing used immunoSEQ multiplex PCR; TCRdb keeps in-frame clones, though not all of them. The profile covers roughly 73,000 clones, with approximately 89% appearing a single time and under 10% taken by the ten largest. The sequenced material came from peripheral blood. The receptors come from a man older than 75 with acute or convalescent COVID-19.

The chain carries TRBV11-2 and TRBJ2-5, with 12 bases identical to TRBD2. From germline, CDR1 is SGHAT and CDR2 FQNNGV. V dropped 4 bases and J dropped 5; count of bases not matched to a gene: 11. This CDR3 region has 17 residues. DNA for the CDR3: TGTGCCAGCAGCTCCCGTACACTAGCGGGGGGAATGGAGACCCAGTACTTC. Protein product: CASSSRTLAGGMETQYF.

The chain links TRBV18 to TRBJ2-7, with TRBD1 matching 10 bases. The V gene's germline CDR1 is KGHSH and CDR2 LQKENI. There are 16 residues in the CDR3. Germline trimming cut 2 bases from V and 3 bases from J; bases unmatched to any gene: 7. The DNA of the CDR3 is TGTGCCAGCTCACCAACCGGGACAGGGGTGTTCTACGAGCAGTACTTC. Translating gives CASSPTGTGVFYEQYF.

The genes are TRBV11-2 and TRBJ2-7; 7 bases align to TRBD1. With V trimmed by 5 bases and J by 0 bases, 10 bases remained unmatched. There are 16 residues in the CDR3. Germline V gene data show CDR1 as SGHAT and CDR2 as FQNNGV. The CDR3 reads CASSLGQFIGSYEQYF. CDR3 DNA sequence: TGTGCCAGCAGCCTGGGACAGTTTATAGGCTCCTACGAGCAGTACTTC.

The chain employs TRBV18 and TRBJ2-3, with 9 bases that match TRBD1. The CDR3 is made up of 15 amino acids. The germline V gene encodes CDR1 KGHSH and CDR2 LQKENI. J gave up 2 bases and V 4 bases, and 4 bases lay outside the gene matches. Here the CDR3 DNA reads TGTGCCAGCTCACGGGACAGGGTGTACACAGATACGCAGTATTTT. Translating gives CASSRDRVYTDTQYF. Looking up the rest from reference TRBV18 and TRBJ2-3 gives the full variable domain: NAGVMQNPRHLVRRRGQEARLRCSPMKGHSHVYWYRQLPEEGLKFMVYLQKENIIDESGMPKERFSAEFPKEGPSILRIQQVVRGDSAAYFCASSRDRVYTDTQYFGPGTRLTVL.

This chain connects TRBV6-5 to TRBJ1-2; 11 bases are shared with TRBD1. The CDR3 has 15 residues. Trimming cost V 5 bases and J 8 bases; bases outside gene matches: 10. Germline V lookup: CDR1 MNHEY, CDR2 SVGAGI. CDR3 protein: CASSTRDRGWRGYTF. The CDR3 nucleotides read TGTGCCAGCAGTACCCGGGACAGGGGGTGGAGGGGCTACACCTTC.

V is TRBV18 and J is TRBJ1-2, with a possible D match to TRBD1 (5 bases). Trimming cost V 1 base and J 8 bases, with 8 bases left between them. CDR1 and CDR2 from the germline V gene are KGHSH and LQKENI. This CDR3 spans 12 amino acids. CDR3 sequence reads: CASSPQGEGYTF. CDR3 in DNA: TGTGCCAGCTCACCACAAGGGGAAGGCTACACCTTC.